Following are 11 T cell receptor beta chains from one sample sequenced in a study of graft-versus-host responses after intestinal transplantation (dated by TCRdb to 2020 to 2022). The library was generated by the immunoSEQ multiplex PCR assay. TCRdb carries this immuneACCESS record with in-frame sequences only. Its versions omit some clonotypes, under half of them owing to an unresolved V gene in the studies checked, with the rest unexplained. This sample holds about 100,000 clones; about 90% were observed only once. Jointly, the top ten make up 0.9% to 1% of the sample. No antigen has been identified for these receptors. Per the publication, the time point label means: cells obtained before transplantation from donor or recipient. The source was unstimulated CD4+ T cells sorted from spleen or lymph node cells, collected before transplant. These receptor sequences come from a human donor who was the organ donor for an intestinal transplant.

This rearrangement joins TRBV27 to TRBJ2-2; D not certain. CDR3 size: 15 residues. The V end lost 6 bases, the J end lost 0 bases, and 11 bases lay between the germline ends. Germline-derived CDR1 and CDR2 are MNHEY and SMNVEV (reference sequence). DNA of the CDR3: TGTGCCAGCAGAAAGGAAGCACCGAACACCGGGGAGCTGTTTTTT. It yields the protein CASRKEAPNTGELFF.

The V gene is TRBV19, the J gene TRBJ2-5; maybe TRBD2 (5 bases). The DNA matches TRBJ2-7 better at its end, which makes the J call doubtful. Germline loops: CDR1 LNHDA, CDR2 SQIVND (reference sequence). The CDR3 sequence is 15 residues long. CDR3 DNA sequence: TGTGCCAGTAGTATCATCTTCGGAGGCACCTACGAGCAGTACTTC. Protein product: CASSIIFGGTYEQYF.

This clone is a singleton in its sample. The CDR3 here is CASRRLASENTQYF. In DNA form, the CDR3 reads TGTGCCAGCAGGAGACTAGCGTCCGAAAATACGCAGTATTTT. This chain links TRBV6-5 with TRBJ2-3; 8 nucleotides line up with TRBD2. This CDR3 spans 14 amino acids. The V and J ends lost 6 bases and 7 bases, in that order; junction bases with no gene match: 9. From germline, CDR1 is MNHEY and CDR2 SVGAGI.

Remarks on this clone: At one end, the junction sequence differs from germline, possibly due to a read error. V and J are TRBV13 and TRBJ1-2, with a possible D match to TRBD1 (6 bases). Germline V CDR1 and CDR2: PRHDT, FYEKMQ (reference sequence). CDR3 length: 16 amino acids. DNA for the CDR3: TGTGCCAGCAGCCTAGGGGGGCGGGGGGCAAAGGATGGCTACACCTTC. The encoded protein is CASSLGGRGAKDGYTF.

The V call is TRBV5-4, the J call TRBJ2-3; tentatively, D is TRBD2 (6 bases). Looked up from germline, CDR1 is SGHNT and CDR2 is YYREEE (reference sequence). The CDR3 extends over 15 amino acids. V was pared by 0 bases and J by 5 bases, with 13 bases between. CDR3 loop: CASSLVGGGKDTQYF. In DNA form, the CDR3 reads TGTGCCAGCAGCTTGGTGGGAGGCGGTAAAGATACGCAGTATTTT.

The chain joins TRBV18 to TRBJ1-6, with D uncertain. This CDR3 is built from 14 residues. V was shortened by 3 bases and J by 5 bases, with 8 bases between the two germline ends. Germline V lookup: CDR1 KGHSH, CDR2 LQKENI. In nucleotides, the CDR3 is TGTGCCAGCTCACCCAGTAGTAATAATTCACCCCTCCACTTT. Translation gives CASSPSSNNSPLHF.

This chain connects TRBV7-8 to TRBJ1-4; D call uncertain. The CDR3 is 16 residues long. Germline V gene data show CDR1 as SGHVS and CDR2 as FQNEAQ. V gave up 5 bases and J gave up 3 bases, with 16 bases separating them. The CDR3 here is CASSRLGGNPNEKLFF. CDR3 DNA sequence: TGTGCCAGCAGCCGCTTAGGAGGGAACCCTAATGAAAAACTGTTTTTT.

The chain combines TRBV10-3 with TRBJ1-2; the D gene is possibly TRBD1 (6 bases). V was cut by 6 bases and J by 6 bases, with 14 bases left in between. This CDR3 is built from 13 residues. The V gene's germline CDR1 is ENHRY and CDR2 SYGVKD. The CDR3 DNA is TGTGCCATCAGGACAGGTACCGCGGATGGCTACACCTTC. Translated: CAIRTGTADGYTF.

DNA of the CDR3: TGTGCCATCAGTGCGACAGATCTCACCGGGGAGCTGTTTTTT. It encodes CAISATDLTGELFF. The V and J genes are TRBV10-3 and TRBJ2-2; D is possibly TRBD1 (5 bases). There are 14 residues in the CDR3. The V end was cut by 4 bases, the J end by 4 bases, with 10 bases between. Germline assignment: CDR1 ENHRY and CDR2 SYGVKD.

This rearrangement joins TRBV2 to TRBJ2-1; D is unresolved. Germline V gene sequence: CDR1 SNHLY, CDR2 FYNNEI. Trimming stripped 7 bases from V and 0 bases from J, with 22 bases between. CDR3 length: 18 amino acids. Here the CDR3 DNA reads TGTGCCAGCAATCCGCTCCCCCGGACGTTAAGCTCCTACAATGAGCAGTTCTTC. It specifies CASNPLPRTLSSYNEQFF.

The chain combines TRBV7-8 with TRBJ2-7; 8 bases fit TRBD2. The CDR3 totals 17 residues. The germline V gene has CDR1 SGHVS and CDR2 FQNEAQ. J was trimmed by 2 bases and V by 3 bases; bases with no gene match: 12. The CDR3 coding sequence is TGTGCCAGCAGCTTGGCCCTTAGCGGGGCCCTACCCTACGAGCAGTACTTC. It yields the protein CASSLALSGALPYEQYF.